One and the same sample provided the 16 T cell receptor beta chains below, sequenced in a study of T cell changes during pregnancy in multiple sclerosis. TCRdb's copy holds only in-frame clones and misses some; the assay was immunoSEQ multiplex PCR. In the table there are tens of thousands of clones, over 75% of which are singletons. The sample here was peripheral blood, taken in the third trimester of pregnancy. The receptors here all came from a female donor with multiple sclerosis, enrolled in a pregnancy study.

J is TRBJ1-6 and V is TRBV30; 7 bases align to TRBD1. Germline CDR1 and CDR2: GTSNPN and SVGIG (reference sequence). The CDR3 totals 15 residues. V lost 0 bases, J lost 8 bases, and 7 bases stayed unmatched. This chain's CDR3 is CAWSVRGQGDSPLHF. DNA of the CDR3: TGTGCCTGGAGTGTAAGGGGGCAGGGAGATTCACCCCTCCACTTT.

The chain is built from TRBV6-5 and TRBJ2-3; D uncertain. There are 16 residues in the CDR3. V lost 0 bases, J lost 4 bases, and 14 bases lay in between. Germline CDR1 MNHEY, CDR2 SVGAGI. The chain's CDR3 is CASSYSGISPSDTQYF. CDR3 nucleotides: TGTGCCAGCAGTTACTCGGGCATCAGTCCGTCAGATACGCAGTATTTT.

The rearrangement joins TRBV5-1 to TRBJ2-2, with 7 bases aligning to TRBD1. Germline V gene data show CDR1 as SGHRS and CDR2 as YFSETQ. This CDR3 spans 14 amino acids. With 7 bases clipped from V and 5 bases from J, the junction kept 8 bases outside the gene matches. CDR3: CASLSGQLTGELFF. As DNA, the CDR3 is TGCGCCAGCTTATCGGGACAGCTTACCGGGGAGCTGTTTTTT.

This chain uses TRBV30 with TRBJ2-7, with D maybe TRBD1 (6 bases). This CDR3 has 13 residues. V was cut by 4 bases and J by 2 bases, with 12 bases left in between. Looked up from germline, CDR1 is GTSNPN and CDR2 is SVGIG (reference sequence). DNA of the CDR3: TGTGCCTGGAAACTCACAGGGACCTACGAGCAGTACTTC. This gives the protein CAWKLTGTYEQYF. Drawing the rest from reference TRBV30 and TRBJ2-7, the complete variable domain is SQTIHQWPATLVQPVGSPLSLECTVEGTSNPNLYWYRQAAGRGLQLLFYSVGIGQISSEVPQNLSASRPQDRQFILSSKKLLLSDSGFYLCAWKLTGTYEQYFGPGTRLTVT.

The rearrangement links TRBV25-1 to TRBJ2-1; 8 nucleotides agree with TRBD2. The CDR3 covers 15 residues. Germline CDR1 and CDR2: MGHDK and SYGVNS. V trimming: 2 bases; J trimming: 3 bases; junction bases outside the gene matches: 3. The CDR3 reads CASSEPGLDYNEQFF. CDR3 nucleotide sequence: TGTGCCAGCAGTGAACCGGGACTAGACTACAATGAGCAGTTCTTC.

The chain carries TRBV4-2 and TRBJ1-2, with D perhaps matching TRBD1 (5 bases). Germline V gives CDR1 LGHNA, CDR2 YNFKEQ. This CDR3 is built from 15 residues. V lost 3 bases to trimming and J lost 8 bases, with 19 bases between them. The CDR3 DNA reads TGTGCCAGCAGCCAGGCTGCCCGGCAGGGCGGAGGCTACACCTTC. This sequence encodes CASSQAARQGGGYTF.

The rearrangement uses TRBV30 and TRBJ1-4; the D gene is possibly TRBD1 (5 bases). The CDR3 runs to 15 residues. Looked up from germline, CDR1 is GTSNPN and CDR2 is SVGIG (reference sequence). V lost 0 bases to trimming and J lost 3 bases, with 11 bases between them. The CDR3 region is CAWSVKDTSNEKLFF. Written as DNA, the CDR3 is TGTGCCTGGAGTGTTAAGGACACTTCTAATGAAAAACTGTTTTTT.

This chain links TRBV7-7 with TRBJ2-5; D possibly corresponds to TRBD2 (6 bases). Germline values: CDR1 SSHAT, CDR2 FNYEAQ (reference sequence). The V and J ends lost 5 bases and 1 base respectively, with 11 bases between them. The CDR3 length is 14 residues. DNA of the CDR3: TGTGCCAGCAGCGACCGGGACTTCCAAGAGACCCAGTACTTC. Protein sequence: CASSDRDFQETQYF.

The V call is TRBV4-3, the J call TRBJ2-6; TRBD1 matches at 9 bases. The CDR3 totals 17 residues. The V gene end was trimmed by 1 base and the J gene end by 2 bases; junction bases not matched to a gene: 3. Germline V gives CDR1 LGHNA, CDR2 YSLEER. CDR3 DNA: TGCGCCAGCAGCCAAGGAGACAGGGGGACTGGGGCCAACGTCCTGACTTTC. Its protein product is CASSQGDRGTGANVLTF.

This clone was counted a few times. The chain carries TRBV19 and TRBJ1-4; D possibly corresponds to TRBD1 (5 bases). Germline CDR1 reads LNHDA; CDR2 reads SQIVND (reference sequence). This CDR3 comprises 13 residues. The V end lost 4 bases, the J end lost 8 bases, and 11 bases lay between the germline ends. The CDR3 region is CASSTGIWEKLFF. CDR3 in DNA: TGTGCCAGTAGTACAGGGATTTGGGAAAAACTGTTTTTT.

The chain's CDR3 is CASSSGLAGVDGELFF. In nucleotides, the CDR3 is TGTGCCAGCAGCTCGGGACTAGCGGGAGTGGACGGGGAGCTGTTTTTT. The gene calls are TRBV5-4 and TRBJ2-2, with TRBD2 matching over 14 bases. CDR3 length: 16 residues. V dropped 3 bases and J dropped 7; count of bases not matched to a gene: 5. In germline, CDR1 is SGHNT, CDR2 YYREEE (reference sequence).

The J gene is TRBJ2-3, the V gene TRBV5-1; the match to TRBD1 covers 9 bases. J was trimmed by 4 bases and V by 1 base; bases with no gene match: 4. Germline V gives CDR1 SGHRS, CDR2 YFSETQ. The CDR3 has 15 amino acids. CDR3 loop: CASSLRDRDADTQYF. CDR3 in DNA: TGCGCCAGCAGCTTGCGGGACAGGGACGCAGATACGCAGTATTTT.

The rearrangement joins TRBV7-3 to TRBJ1-3; 7 nucleotides align to TRBD1. Germline V CDR1 and CDR2: SGHTA, FQGTGA. The CDR3 runs 14 residues. The V gene end was trimmed by 4 bases and the J gene end by 2 bases; junction bases not matched to a gene: 2. This CDR3 reads CASSYQGAGNTIYF. The CDR3 nucleotides are TGTGCCAGCAGCTATCAGGGGGCTGGAAACACCATATATTTT.

This clone has just one count. This rearrangement joins TRBV19 to TRBJ2-2; 10 bases align to TRBD1. The CDR3 extends over 16 amino acids. Trimming took 3 bases from V and 5 from J; bases not matched to a gene: 6. Per the germline V gene, CDR1 is LNHDA and CDR2 is SQIVND (reference sequence). Here the CDR3 DNA reads TGTGCCAGTAGTATCGGACAGGGGGGTAGGACCGGGGAGCTGTTTTTT. This encodes CASSIGQGGRTGELFF. Together with reference TRBV19 and TRBJ2-2, the CDR3 gives the full variable domain: DGGITQSPKYLFRKEGQNVTLSCEQNLNHDAMYWYRQDPGQGLRLIYYSQIVNDFQKGDIAEGYSVSREKKESFPLTVTSAQKNPTAFYLCASSIGQGGRTGELFFGEGSRLTVL.

The rearrangement uses TRBV6-5 and TRBJ1-1, with unresolved D. The V end lost 1 base, the J end lost 5 bases, and 8 bases lay between the germline ends. The germline V gene encodes CDR1 MNHEY and CDR2 SVGAGI. The CDR3 spans 13 residues. The CDR3 DNA reads as TGTGCCAGCAGTTACTTATCGGTGACTGAAGCTTTCTTT. Its translation is CASSYLSVTEAFF.

This chain uses TRBV7-2 with TRBJ2-7; 8 nucleotides agree with TRBD2. Trimming removed 2 bases from V and 3 bases from J; junction bases left unmatched: 3. Germline-derived CDR1 and CDR2 are SGHTA and FQGNSA. CDR3 size: 14 residues. CDR3 region: CASSLYGGGYEQYF. CDR3 nucleotide sequence: TGTGCCAGCAGCTTATACGGGGGGGGCTACGAGCAGTACTTC. The full variable domain, with the rest looked up from reference TRBV7-2 and TRBJ2-7, is GAGVSQSPSNKVTEKGKDVELRCDPISGHTALYWYRQSLGQGLEFLIYFQGNSAPDKSGLPSDRFSAERTGGSVSTLTIQRTQQEDSAVYLCASSLYGGGYEQYFGPGTRLTVT.